A selection of T cell receptor beta chains follows, all from one sample in a study of cytomegalovirus exposure and HLA in healthy donors. TCRdb's copy holds only in-frame clones and misses some; the assay was immunoSEQ multiplex PCR. Recorded for this sample: fewer than 45,000 clones. The sample consisted of PBMCs. These TCRs come from a woman in her 30s in good health and CMV-seronegative. Both conserved end residues are part of each CDR3. The D gene is left open where the match is weak.

J gene	V gene	D gene	CDR3 DNA	CDR3 protein
TRBJ1-5	TRBV25-1	.	TGTGCCAGCAGTGAATACCACAGAAATCAGCCCCAGCATTTT	CASSEYHRNQPQHF
TRBJ2-1	TRBV19	TRBD2	TGTGCCAGTAGGGGGGAGGGACTAGCGGTAACCAATGAGCAGTTCTTC	CASRGEGLAVTNEQFF
TRBJ2-3	TRBV7-6	.	TGTGCCAGCAGCCCACGACTCACAGATACGCAGTATTTT	CASSPRLTDTQYF
TRBJ2-7	TRBV11-2	TRBD2	TGTGCCAGCAGCTTAGGTCTTAGCGGGAGGGCCGCCTACGAGCAGTACTTC	CASSLGLSGRAAYEQYF
TRBJ2-2	TRBV29-1	.	TGCAGCGTTCACGGTACAGCCCCAGAAGGGGAGCTGTTTTTT	CSVHGTAPEGELFF
TRBJ2-1	TRBV30	TRBD2	TGTGCCTGGAGTGTAGGGCTAGCGGGGGGCAATGAGCAGTTCTTC	CAWSVGLAGGNEQFF
TRBJ2-1	TRBV6-1	TRBD2	TGTGCCAGCGGGGAGGGGTTTTCCTACAATGAGCAGTTCTTC	CASGEGFSYNEQFF
TRBJ2-7	TRBV14	.	TGTGCCAGCAGCCAAGGTTCTGGGCATACCTACGAGCAGTACTTC	CASSQGSGHTYEQYF
TRBJ1-2	TRBV7-6	.	TGTGCCAGCAGCTTAGTAGTGGGATCGGGCAGGGTAGATGGCTACACCTTC	CASSLVVGSGRVDGYTF
TRBJ2-7	TRBV30	TRBD1	TGTGCCTGGGACAGGGTCGGGAACGAGCAGTACTTC	CAWDRVGNEQYF
TRBJ2-3	TRBV18	TRBD1	TGTGCCAGCTCACTACAGGGGGCCGGAGATACGCAGTATTTT	CASSLQGAGDTQYF
TRBJ2-1	TRBV19	TRBD2	TGTGCCACCAAACCTAGCGGAGTTAACAATGAGCAGTTCTTC	CATKPSGVNNEQFF
TRBJ2-1	TRBV5-1	TRBD2	TGCGCCAGCAGCCGGGCGGGTAGCGGGACTTCCTACAATGAGCAGTTCTTC	CASSRAGSGTSYNEQFF
TRBJ1-1	TRBV6-5	TRBD1	TGTGCCAGCAGAAGGGACAGTAGTAACACTGAAGCTTTCTTT	CASRRDSSNTEAFF
TRBJ1-1	TRBV6-5	.	TGTGCCAGCAGTTACGATGGCGGAGCTACTGAAGCTTTCTTT	CASSYDGGATEAFF
TRBJ2-7	TRBV5-6	TRBD1	TGTGCCAGCAGCTGGGGGACAGGGGTCTACGAGCAGTACTTC	CASSWGTGVYEQYF
TRBJ1-2	TRBV25-1	TRBD1	TGTGCCAGCAGTGATACCGGACAGGGCTATGGCTACACCTTC	CASSDTGQGYGYTF
TRBJ2-1	TRBV4-1	.	TGCGCCAGCAGCCAAGATACGGGACAAAGGGGCAATGAGCAGTTCTTC	CASSQDTGQRGNEQFF
TRBJ1-2	TRBV6-5	TRBD1	TGTGCCAGCAGAGGCTCAGGGGGAAACTATGGCTACACCTTC	CASRGSGGNYGYTF
TRBJ2-2	TRBV30	TRBD1	TGTGCCTGGAGTAACCGGGACAGGGGTGCCGGGGAGCTGTTTTTT	CAWSNRDRGAGELFF
TRBJ2-7	TRBV5-1	TRBD2	TGCGCCAGCAGCCTCAGGGGACTAGACTCCTACGAGCAGTACTTC	CASSLRGLDSYEQYF
TRBJ1-1	TRBV5-1	.	TGCGCCAGCAGCTTGGATCCGGGGAGGGGCACTGAAGCTTTCTTT	CASSLDPGRGTEAFF